The clone carrying this T cell receptor beta chain has more than one count but fewer than ten. Its antigen is not known. The data stem from a study of T cell clonotyping in hematopoietic cell transplantation. Some clones are missing from TCRdb's copy, which holds only in-frame ones; the method was immunoSEQ multiplex PCR. The sample lists 15,000 to 20,000 clones, approximately 57% seen once, with 12% in the top ten. Broader study findings: Higher Inverse Simpson Index values in graft donor and pretransplant recipient predicted broader posttransplant TCR diversity. Cells were unsorted, so CD4 and CD8 contributions were not separated. At the given depth, recipient repertoires were over 97% de novo clonotypes. After transplant, recipient diversity fell while pathologically expanded clonotypes grew through day 180.

The CDR3 is made up of 16 amino acids. CDR1 is LNHDA and CDR2 is SQIVND in the germline V gene (reference sequence). V was shortened by 6 bases and J by 1 base, with 19 bases between the two germline ends. This material consisted of PBMCs, taken 30 days after allogeneic stem cell transplant. This receptor was taken from a male patient aged 45-60 years who had an allogeneic stem cell transplant from an unrelated donor, so T cells may come from the graft donor. Some clones in this sample may be carry-over from other donors' samples. The V and J genes are TRBV19 and TRBJ2-7, with D tentatively TRBD2 (6 bases). Here the CDR3 DNA reads TGTGCCAGTAGGCCCTCAGGGAGGCCCCAGTCCTACGAGCAGTACTTC. Translating gives CASRPSGRPQSYEQYF.